This TCR beta chain was documented in a study of T cells in women clearing cervical HPV infection. V gave up 0 bases and J gave up 6 bases; unmatched junction bases: 4. Germline assignment: CDR1 SGHRS and CDR2 YFSETQ. The CDR3 runs 16 residues. Libraries were prepared by immunoSEQ multiplex PCR; TCRdb keeps only in-frame clonotypes and omits some of them. This sample's clone table lists 35,000 to 50,000 clones. Of note for this clone: The read finishes 3 residues shy of the CDR3 end, and the germline J gene is used to complete it.

The clonotype was recovered from a woman aged 18 to 75 with a cervical HPV16 infection that either progressed to CIN3+ or cleared (not recorded which). The J gene is TRBJ1-5, the V gene TRBV5-1; 12 nucleotides line up with TRBD1. Sequencing was carried out using blood buffy coat. The part of the CDR3 DNA that was read is TGCGCCAGCAGCTTGGTGGGGACAGGGGGCGGTCAGCCC. Amino acids: CASSLVGTGGGQP. The complete CDR3 reads CASSLVGTGGGQPQHF.